This T cell receptor (beta chain) was sequenced for a study of cytomegalovirus exposure and HLA in healthy donors. Study-wide results and caveats: A later analysis linked a missense variant in DCLRE1C to the trimming of TCR beta V and J genes.

Comment on this clone: Its antigen remains unknown.

The primer mix had 60 Vbeta and 13 Jbeta primers. In the original analysis: In a later analysis, the count reached tens of millions of unique TCR beta chains, with approximately 11 million shared. TCRdb keeps only in-frame clones here, not all; method: immunoSEQ multiplex PCR. That table supplies the V and J calls and clone size; D and trimming were determined from the DNA. Of more than 150,000 clones listed, 82% are singletons. Sequences were obtained from PBMCs. The source is a man in his forties or fifties in good health and CMV-seronegative.

The CDR3 DNA reads TGTGCCAGCAGTGGCCGGACTAGCGGGTATAATGAGCAGTTCTTC. Translating it yields CASSGRTSGYNEQFF. The chain combines TRBV6-1 with TRBJ2-1, with 11 bases that match TRBD2. V was clipped by 4 bases and J by 7 bases; unmatched bases: 6. There are 15 residues in the CDR3. Per the germline V gene, CDR1 is MNHNS and CDR2 is SASEGT.